The 15 T cell receptor beta chains listed next were all sequenced from one sample in a study of neurological immune-mediated disorders (dated by TCRdb to between 2017 and 2020). The method was 5' RACE. Instrument used: Illumina HiSeq 2500. The raw public data were reprocessed by TCRdb itself: fastp quality trimming at Q25, MiXCR clonotype calling, in-frame beta chains only. Under each unique CDR3 protein, matching rows form one entry showing the most common genes and DNA. The sample profile shows under 35,000 distinct CDR3 sequences; about 1.6% of them were found once. The top ten clonotypes cover approximately 9.2% of the sample. The sample taken for sequencing was PBMCs. These receptor sequences come from a woman aged 30 to 39 with multiple sclerosis.

In this sample, this clonotype turned up many times. J is TRBJ2-1 and V is TRBV5-1, with D perhaps TRBD2 (6 bases). V shed 0 bases and J shed 4 bases, with 14 bases lying between them. The CDR3 covers 16 residues. The germline V gene encodes CDR1 SGHRS and CDR2 YFSETQ. CDR3 region: CASSLVTRRGYNEQFF. As DNA, the CDR3 is TGCGCCAGCAGCTTGGTCACCAGGCGGGGTTACAATGAGCAGTTCTTC.

This clonotype came up a few times. This chain joins TRBV18 and TRBJ1-4; the D is unclear. CDR3 length equals 14 residues. V dropped 3 bases and J dropped 0 bases, with 5 bases sitting between them. Germline values: CDR1 KGHSH, CDR2 LQKENI. The CDR3 DNA reads as TGTGCCAGCTCACCCCAAACAACTAATGAAAAACTGTTTTTT. Its translation: CASSPQTTNEKLFF.

In this sample, this clonotype turned up many times. The rearrangement links TRBV7-9 to TRBJ2-2; TRBD2 agrees at 7 bases. Germline V gene lookup returns CDR1 SEHNR and CDR2 FQNEAQ (reference sequence). V gave up 5 bases and J gave up 0 bases; unmatched junction bases: 6. This CDR3 has 16 residues. The CDR3 spells CASSAPGLSNTGELFF. In DNA form, the CDR3 reads TGTGCCAGCAGCGCCCCGGGACTATCGAACACCGGGGAGCTGTTTTTT. The full variable domain, in which reference TRBV7-9 and TRBJ2-2 provide the parts outside the CDR3, is DTGVSQNPRHKITKRGQNVTFRCDPISEHNRLYWYRQTLGQGPEFLTYFQNEAQLEKSRLLSDRFSAERPKGSFSTLEIQRTEQGDSAMYLCASSAPGLSNTGELFFGEGSRLTVL.

This clonotype has a count of ten or more. The J gene is TRBJ1-1, the V gene TRBV6-6; D gene ambiguous. Germline V gives CDR1 MNHNY, CDR2 SVGAGI (reference sequence). V was pared by 2 bases and J by 1 base, with 5 bases between. This CDR3 contains 13 residues. The CDR3 DNA sequence: TGTGCCAGCAGTTACGAACCGAACACTGAAGCTTTCTTT. This gives the protein CASSYEPNTEAFF.

This clonotype came up many times. The rearrangement joins TRBV6-6 to TRBJ1-2; TRBD1 is a possible D gene (6 bases). The CDR3 has 14 amino acids. Between the trimmed V and J ends, which lost 1 base and 8 bases, there was a span of 14 bases. Germline V gene lookup returns CDR1 MNHNY and CDR2 SVGAGI (reference sequence). This CDR3 is CASSYFGGARGYTF. CDR3 sequence (DNA): TGTGCCAGCAGTTACTTCGGGGGGGCGCGAGGCTACACCTTC.

This clonotype occurred many times. The V call is TRBV4-3, the J call TRBJ2-7; 11 nucleotides align to TRBD1. V was pared by 3 bases and J by 4 bases, with 5 bases of the junction left unmatched. The CDR3 is made up of 15 amino acids. Germline V gene sequence: CDR1 LGHNA, CDR2 YSLEER. For the CDR3, the DNA is TGCGCCAGCAGCCATTCGGACAGGGGGCGGTACGAGCAGTACTTC. Protein: CASSHSDRGRYEQYF.

At least ten counts were recorded for this clonotype. The chain links TRBV29-1 to TRBJ1-2; D remains ambiguous. Looked up from germline, CDR1 is SQVTM and CDR2 is ANQGSEA. Deletions cut 6 bases from V and 4 bases from J, with 18 bases between. The CDR3 runs to 14 residues. CDR3 region: CSVQNGLAPYGYTF. Written as DNA, the CDR3 is TGCAGCGTCCAAAATGGTTTAGCACCCTATGGCTACACCTTC.

In this sample, this clonotype turned up many times. The rearrangement joins TRBV6-5 to TRBJ2-3; tentative D call: TRBD1 (6 bases). The CDR3 extends over 14 amino acids. Germline-derived CDR1 and CDR2 are MNHEY and SVGAGI. The ends were cut back, 8 bases at V and 0 bases at J, with 12 bases in the middle. Here the CDR3 DNA reads TGTGCCAGCCGGACAGCTCTTAGCACAGATACGCAGTATTTT. Protein sequence: CASRTALSTDTQYF.

This clonotype was seen at least ten times. V usage is TRBV20-1 and J usage is TRBJ2-1; 7 bases map to TRBD1. CDR3 length: 15 amino acids. In germline, CDR1 is DFQATT, CDR2 SNEGSKA (reference sequence). J gave up 5 bases and V 4 bases, and 11 bases lay outside the gene matches. DNA of the CDR3: TGCAGTGCTACACCGGCCGACAGGGTCCACAATGAGCAGTTCTTC. It encodes CSATPADRVHNEQFF.

V and J are TRBV12-3 or TRBV12-4 and TRBJ2-1; D is uncertain. The CDR3 is 14 amino acids. The V end was cut by 9 bases, the J end by 2 bases, with 14 bases between. CDR3 nucleotides: TGTGCCAGTAGTCCTAGGCCCACCTACAATGAGCAGTTCTTC. Translating gives CASSPRPTYNEQFF.

The table lists this clonotype with many counts. This chain links TRBV5-1 with TRBJ2-3; a weak D match, TRBD1 (6 bases). Trimming took off 4 bases at V and 4 bases at J, with 13 bases between the two ends. The CDR3 loop spans 14 amino acids. The germline gives CDR1 SGHRS, CDR2 YFSETQ. The CDR3 spells CASSQTTGADTQYF. In nucleotides, the CDR3 is TGCGCCAGCAGCCAAACGACAGGAGCAGATACGCAGTATTTT.

Ten or more counts support this clonotype. The chain carries TRBV20-1 and TRBJ2-7; 10 nucleotides align to TRBD2. The germline CDR1 and CDR2 sequences are DFQATT and SNEGSKA (reference sequence). This CDR3 has 17 amino acids. V shed 3 bases, J shed 4 bases, and the junction held 15 bases outside the gene matches. DNA for the CDR3: TGCAGTGCTAGTTCTAGCGGGGGACCTATTACGATTTACGAGCAGTACTTC. This translates into CSASSSGGPITIYEQYF.

This clonotype was seen ten or more times. V is TRBV29-1 and J is TRBJ2-2, with TRBD1 identical over 7 bases. Germline V gene lookup returns CDR1 SQVTM and CDR2 ANQGSEA. The V and J ends lost 5 bases and 4 bases, in that order; junction bases with no gene match: 4. The CDR3 runs to 13 residues. The CDR3 spells CSVWDSRTGELFF. The CDR3 DNA follows: TGCAGCGTTTGGGACAGCCGCACCGGGGAGCTGTTTTTT.

There are many counts of this clonotype. The chain carries TRBV20-1 and TRBJ2-3, with 8 bases lining up with TRBD2. The CDR3 consists of 16 residues. Trimming took 3 bases from V and 10 from J; bases not matched to a gene: 18. Germline CDR1 reads DFQATT; CDR2 reads SNEGSKA (reference sequence). Here the CDR3 reads CSASLAGQFFMRPQYF. CDR3 DNA: TGCAGTGCTAGCTTAGCGGGGCAATTCTTCATGAGACCGCAGTATTTT.

This clonotype was counted at least ten times. The J gene is TRBJ1-6, the V gene TRBV5-1; D is possibly TRBD1 (5 bases). Germline CDR1 is SGHRS and CDR2 is YFSETQ. This CDR3 comprises 18 residues. V gave up 3 bases and J gave up 9 bases, with 25 bases separating them. The CDR3 nucleotides are TGCGCCAGCAGCTCCTTACCAGGGACCTCCGCAGAAGGTTCACCCCTCCACTTT. Its protein is CASSSLPGTSAEGSPLHF.